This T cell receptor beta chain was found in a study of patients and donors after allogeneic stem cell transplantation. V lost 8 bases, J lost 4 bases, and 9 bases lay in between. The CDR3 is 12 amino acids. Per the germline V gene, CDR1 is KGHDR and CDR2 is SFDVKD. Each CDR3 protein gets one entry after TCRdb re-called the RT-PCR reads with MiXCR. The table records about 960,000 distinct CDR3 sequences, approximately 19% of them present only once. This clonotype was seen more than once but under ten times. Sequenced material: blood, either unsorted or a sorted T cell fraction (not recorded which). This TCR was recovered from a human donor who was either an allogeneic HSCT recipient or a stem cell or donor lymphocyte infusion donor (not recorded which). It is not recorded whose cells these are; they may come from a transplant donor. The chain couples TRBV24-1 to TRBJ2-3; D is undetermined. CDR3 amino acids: CATNSGADTQYF. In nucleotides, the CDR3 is TGTGCCACCAACTCAGGAGCAGATACGCAGTATTTT.